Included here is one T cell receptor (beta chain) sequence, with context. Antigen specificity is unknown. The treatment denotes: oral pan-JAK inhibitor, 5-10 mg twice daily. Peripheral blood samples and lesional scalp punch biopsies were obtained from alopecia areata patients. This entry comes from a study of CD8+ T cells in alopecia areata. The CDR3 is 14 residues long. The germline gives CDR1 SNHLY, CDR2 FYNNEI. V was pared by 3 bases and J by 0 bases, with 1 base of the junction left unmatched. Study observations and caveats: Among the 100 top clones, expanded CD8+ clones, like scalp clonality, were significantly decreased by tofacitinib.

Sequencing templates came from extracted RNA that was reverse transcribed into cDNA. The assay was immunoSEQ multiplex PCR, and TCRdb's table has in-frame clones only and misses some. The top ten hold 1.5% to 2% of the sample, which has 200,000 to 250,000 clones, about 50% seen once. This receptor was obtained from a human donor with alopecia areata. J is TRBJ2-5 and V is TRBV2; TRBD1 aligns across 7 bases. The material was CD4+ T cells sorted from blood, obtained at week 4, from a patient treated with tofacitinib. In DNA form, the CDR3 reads TGTGCCAGCAGTGAGGGACAGTACCAAGAGACCCAGTACTTC. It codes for CASSEGQYQETQYF.